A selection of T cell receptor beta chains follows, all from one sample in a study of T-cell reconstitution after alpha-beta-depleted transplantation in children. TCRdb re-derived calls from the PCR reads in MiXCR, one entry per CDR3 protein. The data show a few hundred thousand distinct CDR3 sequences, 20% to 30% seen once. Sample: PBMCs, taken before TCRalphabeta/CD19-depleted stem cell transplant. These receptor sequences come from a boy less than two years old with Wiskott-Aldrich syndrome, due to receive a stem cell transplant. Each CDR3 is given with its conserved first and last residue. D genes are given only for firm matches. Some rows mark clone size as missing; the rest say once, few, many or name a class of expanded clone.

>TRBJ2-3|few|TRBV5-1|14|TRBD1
CASGTGSLPDTQYF
TGCGCCAGCGGGACAGGCTCCCTTCCGGATACGCAGTATTTT
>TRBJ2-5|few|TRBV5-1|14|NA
CASSLGTARETQYF
TGCGCCAGCAGCTTGGGGACAGCCCGCGAGACCCAGTACTTC
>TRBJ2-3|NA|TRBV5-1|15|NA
CASSSGDTSTDTQYF
TGCGCCAGCAGCTCAGGGGATACTAGCACAGATACGCAGTATTTT
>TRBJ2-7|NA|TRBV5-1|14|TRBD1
CASSAGTGVNEQYF
TGCGCCAGCAGCGCCGGGACAGGGGTAAACGAGCAGTACTTC
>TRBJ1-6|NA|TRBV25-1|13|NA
CASSQGLGSPLHF
TGTGCCAGCAGTCAGGGCTTGGGTTCACCCCTCCACTTT
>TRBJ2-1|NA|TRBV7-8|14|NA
CASSPPGLGDEQFF
TGTGCCAGCAGCCCCCCGGGACTGGGGGATGAGCAGTTCTTC
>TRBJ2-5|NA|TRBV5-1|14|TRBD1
CASSLVGTEKTQYF
TGCGCCAGCAGCTTGGTAGGGACAGAAAAGACCCAGTACTTC
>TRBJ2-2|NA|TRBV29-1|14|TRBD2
CSVAASGFTGELFF
TGCAGCGTTGCGGCTAGCGGGTTCACCGGGGAGCTGTTTTTT
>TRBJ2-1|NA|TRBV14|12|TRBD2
CASSQSGRGQFF
TGTGCCAGCAGCCAGAGCGGGAGGGGGCAGTTCTTC
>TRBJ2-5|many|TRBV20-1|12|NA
CSASGGGRTQYF
TGCAGTGCTTCAGGCGGTGGTAGAACCCAGTACTTC
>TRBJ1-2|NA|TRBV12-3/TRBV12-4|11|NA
CASDNSGGYTF
TGTGCCAGCGACAATAGTGGGGGCTACACCTTC